Below are 27 T cell receptor beta chains sequenced from a single sample in a study of vaccination effects on CD4 cells after COVID-19 (dated by TCRdb to between 2021 and 2023). Library preparation employed the immunoSEQ multiplex PCR assay. TCRdb retrieved this table from immuneACCESS and kept in-frame rearrangements only. Not all clones are present; in checked studies, unresolved V genes account for under half, and no reason is known for the remainder. Here the sample has over 45,000 clones; 65% to 80% occur a single time. The ten largest clonotypes hold 4.5% to 7% of the sample. After around 10 days of culture, CD4+ T cells were isolated with the EasySep CD4+ T cell isolation kit. Their antigen targets remain unknown. The sequencing here drew on CD4+ T cells from PBMCs cultured without peptide, taken before COVID-19 vaccination. These receptor sequences come from a human donor who received a COVID-19 vaccine.

The chain uses TRBV4-2 and TRBJ2-7; D unresolved. This CDR3 is built from 14 residues. V dropped 0 bases and J dropped 3 bases, with 9 bases sitting between them. Germline CDR1 reads LGHNA; CDR2 reads YNFKEQ. In DNA, the CDR3 is TGTGCCAGCAGCCAAGAGGCTCAAGTCTACGAGCAGTACTTC. Protein product: CASSQEAQVYEQYF.

The chain uses TRBV5-6 and TRBJ2-1; 8 nucleotides agree with TRBD2. V shed 4 bases and J 4 bases; nucleotides not matched to a gene: 7. Germline V gives CDR1 SGHDT, CDR2 YYEEEE. This CDR3 has 15 amino acids. CDR3 DNA sequence: TGTGCCAGCAGCAATATCGGGACTAGTTACAATGAGCAGTTCTTC. Translating gives CASSNIGTSYNEQFF. The full variable domain, with the rest looked up from reference TRBV5-6 and TRBJ2-1, is DAGVTQSPTHLIKTRGQQVTLRCSPKSGHDTVSWYQQALGQGPQFIFQYYEEEERQRGNFPDRFSGHQFPNYSSELNVNALLLGDSALYLCASSNIGTSYNEQFFGPGTRLTVL.

The V and J genes are TRBV18 and TRBJ1-5; TRBD1 might be the D (6 bases). CDR3 length: 15 residues. Germline-derived CDR1 and CDR2 are KGHSH and LQKENI. The V end lost 3 bases, the J end lost 0 bases, and 9 bases lay between the germline ends. The CDR3 region has the DNA TGTGCCAGCTCACCCGGGACACCTAGCAATCAGCCCCAGCATTTT. It encodes CASSPGTPSNQPQHF.

The V call is TRBV10-3, the J call TRBJ1-5, with D uncertain. From germline, CDR1 is ENHRY and CDR2 SYGVKD. CDR3 length equals 15 residues. V was cut by 2 bases and J by 0 bases, with 8 bases left in between. The CDR3 bases are TGTGCCATCAGTGAGGCCCCAAATAGCAATCAGCCCCAGCATTTT. Encoded protein: CAISEAPNSNQPQHF.

A few counts support this clone. The genes are TRBV30 and TRBJ1-2; D is perhaps TRBD1 (5 bases). Germline values: CDR1 GTSNPN, CDR2 SVGIG (reference sequence). The CDR3 runs to 14 residues. V dropped 1 base and J dropped 6 bases, with 15 bases sitting between them. DNA of the CDR3: TGTGCCTGGAGTGGTGTGGGGGGTAGAAATGGCTACACCTTC. This codes for CAWSGVGGRNGYTF.

The chain is built from TRBV28 and TRBJ1-2; D remains ambiguous. Germline loops: CDR1 MDHEN, CDR2 SYDVKM. The CDR3 extends over 16 amino acids. V was pared by 2 bases and J by 4 bases, with 17 bases between. The CDR3, as DNA: TGTGCCAGCAGTTTAAACTCTCTAGACACTGGCTATGGCTACACCTTC. It is translated as CASSLNSLDTGYGYTF.

The table lists this clone with a few counts. The chain combines TRBV3-1 (or the pseudogene TRBV3-2) with TRBJ1-5; D ambiguous. The CDR3 runs 14 residues. V lost 4 bases, J lost 9 bases, and 16 bases lay in between. Germline CDR1 and CDR2: LGHDT and YNNKEL (reference sequence). CDR3 protein: CASSLASGSGPQHF. CDR3 coding DNA: TGTGCCAGCAGCCTAGCCTCGGGAAGTGGGCCCCAGCATTTT.

This clone was counted a few times. The chain couples TRBV6-2 or TRBV6-3 to TRBJ2-7; 10 bases agree with TRBD2. Trimming cost V 5 bases and J 4 bases; bases outside gene matches: 8. Per the germline V gene, CDR1 is MNHEY and CDR2 is SVGEGT. The CDR3 runs to 15 residues. CDR3 region: CASSPHSGGNYEQYF. In nucleotides, the CDR3 is TGTGCCAGCAGTCCCCATAGCGGGGGGAATTACGAGCAGTACTTC.

The table lists this clone with a few counts. V is TRBV15 and J is TRBJ1-5; 8 nucleotides agree with TRBD1. V lost 5 bases and J lost 3; bases outside the gene matches: 9. The CDR3 consists of 16 residues. Germline V gene data show CDR1 as LNHNV and CDR2 as YYDKDF (reference sequence). CDR3 DNA sequence: TGTGCCACCAGCGCAACCGCGGGACAGGTCAATCAGCCCCAGCATTTT. This gives the protein CATSATAGQVNQPQHF.

The chain links TRBV4-3 to TRBJ1-1; TRBD1 agrees at 11 bases. The CDR3 extends over 16 amino acids. The V segment lost 0 bases and the J segment 8 bases; nucleotides outside the gene matches: 8. Per the germline V gene, CDR1 is LGHNA and CDR2 is YSLEER. CDR3 sequence: CASSQERVWTGGEAFF. The CDR3 DNA follows: TGCGCCAGCAGCCAAGAACGGGTATGGACAGGGGGCGAAGCTTTCTTT.

This clone was recorded once. The rearrangement joins TRBV7-2 to TRBJ2-1; no clear D gene. Germline V gene data show CDR1 as SGHTA and CDR2 as FQGNSA. The CDR3 covers 13 residues. Trimming pared 5 bases from V and 6 bases from J, leaving 11 bases between. The CDR3 spells CASSLLRLNEQFF. Written as DNA, the CDR3 is TGTGCCAGCAGCCTATTACGGCTCAATGAGCAGTTCTTC.

This clone has only one observation. The V call is TRBV6-5, the J call TRBJ1-2, with 9 bases aligning to TRBD1. This CDR3 has 14 amino acids. Germline V gives CDR1 MNHEY, CDR2 SVGAGI. V trimming: 6 bases; J trimming: 8 bases; junction bases outside the gene matches: 10. DNA of the CDR3: TGTGCCAGCAGCCTAACGGGACAGGGTCGAGGCTACACCTTC. Amino acid sequence: CASSLTGQGRGYTF.

This chain joins TRBV11-2 and TRBJ1-2, with D tentatively TRBD1 (6 bases). There are 15 residues in the CDR3. Germline CDR1 SGHAT, CDR2 FQNNGV. The germline V and J ends were trimmed by 6 bases and 2 bases, with 16 bases remaining between them. This chain's CDR3 is CASSIYRAINYGYTF. CDR3 nucleotides: TGTGCCAGCAGTATATACAGGGCGATAAACTATGGCTACACCTTC.

The chain carries TRBV7-9 and TRBJ2-3; perhaps D is TRBD1 or TRBD2 (6 bases each). CDR1 is SEHNR, CDR2 FQNEAQ, per germline (reference sequence). This CDR3 contains 16 residues. Trimming cost V 5 bases and J 8 bases, with 23 bases left between them. The CDR3 here is CASSGRQEGISATQYF. In nucleotides, the CDR3 is TGTGCCAGCAGCGGCCGACAGGAGGGGATATCGGCTACGCAGTATTTT. The complete variable domain, with remaining parts taken from reference TRBV7-9 and TRBJ2-3, reads DTGVSQNPRHKITKRGQNVTFRCDPISEHNRLYWYRQTLGQGPEFLTYFQNEAQLEKSRLLSDRFSAERPKGSFSTLEIQRTEQGDSAMYLCASSGRQEGISATQYFGPGTRLTVL.

Only one count was recorded for this clone. The rearrangement uses TRBV5-4 and TRBJ2-5; possibly TRBD2 for D (5 bases). In germline, CDR1 is SGHNT, CDR2 YYREEE (reference sequence). The CDR3 spans 13 residues. The V end was cut by 0 bases, the J end by 3 bases, with 6 bases between. The chain's CDR3 is CASSLGGKETQYF. The CDR3 nucleotides are TGTGCCAGCAGCTTGGGAGGGAAAGAGACCCAGTACTTC.

This chain joins TRBV9 and TRBJ1-2; D not resolved. V was pared by 0 bases and J by 2 bases, with 5 bases between. This CDR3 contains 13 residues. The V gene's germline CDR1 is SGDLS and CDR2 YYNGEE. CDR3 residues: CASSVGANYGYTF. The DNA of the CDR3 is TGTGCCAGCAGCGTAGGGGCCAACTATGGCTACACCTTC.

The chain combines TRBV7-9 with TRBJ1-2; D perhaps matches TRBD1 (5 bases). Germline lookup yields CDR1 SEHNR and CDR2 FQNEAQ (reference sequence). This CDR3 is 13 amino acids long. V was pared by 3 bases and J by 6 bases, with 11 bases between. The CDR3 bases are TGTGCCAGCAGCTTGGGCAGGGTACATGGCTACACCTTC. Protein: CASSLGRVHGYTF.

This chain uses TRBV9 with TRBJ2-3; 8 bases line up with TRBD2. This CDR3 comprises 16 residues. The ends lost 4 bases at V and 2 bases at J; junction bases unmatched: 9. CDR1 SGDLS and CDR2 YYNGEE come from the germline V gene. The CDR3 DNA sequence: TGTGCCAGCAGCCCGAGAGCGGGGGACTCCACAGATACGCAGTATTTT. It translates to CASSPRAGDSTDTQYF.

This clone showed up just once. The rearrangement uses TRBV6-5 and TRBJ1-1; D may be TRBD1 (5 bases). The CDR3 contains 15 residues. Germline lookup yields CDR1 MNHEY and CDR2 SVGAGI. V lost 5 bases and J 2 bases, leaving 15 bases between the germline ends. This CDR3 is CASSTHLWGNTEAFF. In nucleotides, the CDR3 is TGTGCCAGCAGTACGCATTTATGGGGCAACACTGAAGCTTTCTTT.

The chain has TRBV20-1 and TRBJ1-1; TRBD1 might be the D (6 bases). V lost 6 bases and J 2 bases, leaving 7 bases between the germline ends. Germline V lookup: CDR1 DFQATT, CDR2 SNEGSKA (reference sequence). This CDR3 has 11 residues. The CDR3 bases are TGCAGTGCGGGGGGCAACACTGAAGCTTTCTTT. Translated: CSAGGNTEAFF.

This clone was seen many times. The rearrangement uses TRBV4-2 and TRBJ2-5, with D perhaps matching TRBD1 or TRBD2 (5 bases each). V lost 0 bases to trimming and J lost 5 bases, with 19 bases between them. Germline V lookup: CDR1 LGHNA, CDR2 YNFKEQ. The CDR3 has 17 residues. The CDR3 is CASSQDASGRTRETQYF. The CDR3 DNA follows: TGTGCCAGCAGCCAAGACGCTTCGGGGCGGACCCGGGAGACCCAGTACTTC.

This clone was seen a single time. The rearrangement uses TRBV2 and TRBJ2-5, with TRBD1 matching 9 bases. CDR3 size: 13 residues. V shed 8 bases and J 3 bases; nucleotides not matched to a gene: 4. Germline loops: CDR1 SNHLY, CDR2 FYNNEI. Here the CDR3 reads CASLDRGKETQYF. The CDR3 DNA follows: TGTGCCAGCCTCGACAGGGGGAAAGAGACCCAGTACTTC.

The chain has TRBV6-5 and TRBJ1-2; maybe TRBD1 (5 bases). The germline V gene encodes CDR1 MNHEY and CDR2 SVGAGI. V lost 5 bases and J lost 5, with 15 bases in between. This CDR3 region has 14 residues. CDR3 sequence: CASSSWGERYGYTF. The CDR3 DNA sequence: TGTGCCAGCAGTAGTTGGGGCGAGCGGTATGGCTACACCTTC.

The chain employs TRBV6-1 and TRBJ1-2, with a tentative D call TRBD1 (6 bases). The germline CDR1 and CDR2 sequences are MNHNS and SASEGT. The length of the CDR3 is 12 residues. Between the trimmed V and J ends, which lost 2 bases and 5 bases, there was a span of 6 bases. The CDR3 region has the DNA TGTGCCAGCAGTGAACAGGGGTATGGCTACACCTTC. Protein product: CASSEQGYGYTF.

The V and J genes are TRBV29-1 and TRBJ1-1; perhaps TRBD1 as D (5 bases). The CDR3 consists of 12 residues. Germline V gives CDR1 SQVTM, CDR2 ANQGSEA. Trimming pared 4 bases from V and 4 bases from J, leaving 10 bases between. In DNA, the CDR3 is TGCAGCGTTGTCAGGGTAGGCACTGAAGCTTTCTTT. Protein: CSVVRVGTEAFF. Together with reference TRBV29-1 and TRBJ1-1, the CDR3 gives the full variable domain: SAVISQKPSRDICQRGTSLTIQCQVDSQVTMMFWYRQQPGQSLTLIATANQGSEATYESGFVIDKFPISRPNLTFSTLTVSNMSPEDSSIYLCSVVRVGTEAFFGQGTRLTVV.

This clone appeared a few times. The CDR3 reads CASSGDSYRGAYEQYF. CDR3 nucleotide sequence: TGTGCCAGCAGCGGGGACTCGTATAGGGGAGCCTACGAGCAGTACTTC. The rearrangement joins TRBV2 to TRBJ2-7; tentative D call: TRBD2 (6 bases). There are 16 residues in the CDR3. With 6 bases removed from V and 2 bases from J, the gap between germline ends came to 20 bases. The germline V gene has CDR1 SNHLY and CDR2 FYNNEI.

The gene calls are TRBV19 and TRBJ2-6; 9 nucleotides agree with TRBD1. The CDR3 is made up of 17 amino acids. Germline CDR1 reads LNHDA; CDR2 reads SQIVND (reference sequence). V shed 5 bases and J 0 bases; nucleotides not matched to a gene: 5. Written as DNA, the CDR3 is TGTGCCAGTAGTCCTCCGGGACAGGGCTCTGGGGCCAACGTCCTGACTTTC. Amino acid sequence: CASSPPGQGSGANVLTF.